Listed below are T cell receptor beta chains from one sample, sequenced in a study of T cells in Graves' hyperthyroidism and ophthalmopathy. TCRdb used MiXCR to reprocess the multiplex PCR reads, holding one entry per CDR3 protein. Here the sample spans fewer than 350,000 distinct CDR3 sequences, about 18% being singletons. The specimen sequenced was blood. The receptor source for this set is a woman between 45 and 60 years old with Graves' hyperthyroidism. The CDR3 runs from the conserved cysteine through the conserved F or W. The D gene is left open where the match is weak. Size is omitted from some rows. Given values are once, few, many or a class for expanded clones.

j_gene	abundance	d_gene	v_gene	CDR3nt	CDR3aa
TRBJ1-2	few	.	TRBV3-1	TGTGCCAGCAGCCAAGGTGCAGGGCCAAACTATGGCTACACCTTC	CASSQGAGPNYGYTF
TRBJ2-3	.	.	TRBV19	TGTGCCAGTAGTATAGAAAGCGGAAGAAGCACAGATACGCAGTATTTT	CASSIESGRSTDTQYF
TRBJ1-2	few	.	TRBV10-3	TGTGCCATCAGTCAGGGTGGTGGTGGCTACACCTTC	CAISQGGGGYTF
TRBJ2-5	.	.	TRBV6-1	TGTGCCAGCGCTCCCCGGGAAGGAGTAGAGACCCGGTACTTC	CASAPREGVETRYF
TRBJ2-3	.	TRBD2	TRBV7-3	TGTGCCAGCAGCCCGGGGACTAGCGGGGCAGATACGCAGTATTTT	CASSPGTSGADTQYF
TRBJ1-6	.	.	TRBV5-6	TGTGCCAGCAGCTTTGGGACGGGAATTTCACCCCTCCACTTT	CASSFGTGISPLHF
TRBJ2-1	.	.	TRBV20-1	TGCAGTGCTAGAGATAAAAGGACTCCCTACAATGAGCAGTTCTTC	CSARDKRTPYNEQFF
TRBJ2-3	many	.	TRBV28	TGTGCCAGCAGCCTGGCAAGCAGGACGCAGTATTTT	CASSLASRTQYF
TRBJ1-6	.	.	TRBV11-2	TGTGCCAGCAGCTCCCCGACAGGCACTTATAATTCACCCCTCCACTTT	CASSSPTGTYNSPLHF
TRBJ2-5	many	TRBD2	TRBV20-1	TGCAGTGCTGGGGGGGGCAGCGGGAGAGAGACCCAGTACTTC	CSAGGGSGRETQYF
TRBJ2-1	.	.	TRBV7-9	TGTGCCAGCAGCTCTCCGACTAGCTCCTACAATGAGCAGTTCTTC	CASSSPTSSYNEQFF
TRBJ2-3	few	.	TRBV27	TGTGCCAGCAGTCTATCCCCTCCTGGGTTATCAGATACGCAGTATTTT	CASSLSPPGLSDTQYF
TRBJ2-1	.	TRBD2	TRBV14	TGTGCCAGCAGCCAATTCACTAGCGGGTTCTCCTACAATGAGCAGTTCTTC	CASSQFTSGFSYNEQFF
TRBJ2-3	few	TRBD2	TRBV2	TGTGCCAGCAGAGAAGAGCGGGGATTTGTAGATACGCAGTATTTT	CASREERGFVDTQYF
TRBJ1-2	few	.	TRBV7-9	TGTGCCAGCAGCTTAGATGGGACCGCCGAACTTGTCTATGGCTACACCTTC	CASSLDGTAELVYGYTF
TRBJ2-3	.	TRBD2	TRBV9	TGTGCCAGCAGCGTAGGGGGGAGGGACACAGATACGCAGTATTTT	CASSVGGRDTDTQYF
TRBJ2-2	few	.	TRBV6-4	TGTGCCAGCAGTGACACCGGGAGTCACACCGGGGAGCTGTTTTTT	CASSDTGSHTGELFF
TRBJ2-1	few	.	TRBV18	TGTGCCAGCTCACCAGATTCTCTTGGACCCCCCGGGTTCTTC	CASSPDSLGPPGFF
TRBJ1-5	many	.	TRBV5-1	TGCGCCAGCAGCACGCCAAGGGGGAGCAATCAGCCCCAGCATTTT	CASSTPRGSNQPQHF
TRBJ2-2	.	.	TRBV7-8	TGTGCCAGCAGCGTGCCTGAACGAGCGGTGAACACCGGGGAGCTGTTTTTT	CASSVPERAVNTGELFF
TRBJ2-3	few	.	TRBV7-9	TGTGCCAGCAGCGCGCAAGACGGATTAGATACGCAGTATTTT	CASSAQDGLDTQYF
TRBJ2-2	many	.	TRBV6-5	TGTGCCAGCAGTTACTCGGCCGGGGAGCTGTTTTTT	CASSYSAGELFF
TRBJ2-1	few	TRBD2	TRBV20-1	TGCAGTGCTCCGCATACCCTAGCGGGAGCCGGGGGGAATGAGCAGTTCTTC	CSAPHTLAGAGGNEQFF
TRBJ1-4	.	TRBD1	TRBV15	TGTGCCACCAGCGGTAGGGACAGGGGGGGAGAAAAACTGTTTTTT	CATSGRDRGGEKLFF
TRBJ2-1	many	.	TRBV11-1	TGTGCCAGCAGCTTACGTAGGGATGAGCAGTTCTTC	CASSLRRDEQFF
TRBJ2-1	few	.	TRBV3-1	TGTGCCAGCAGCCTCTTGGGGGCTACTAGCTCCTACAATGAGCAGTTCTTC	CASSLLGATSSYNEQFF
TRBJ2-1	once	.	TRBV11-2	TGTGCCAGCAGCTTTGGGACCTACAATGAGCAGTTCTTC	CASSFGTYNEQFF
TRBJ1-5	many	.	TRBV7-2	TGTGCCAGCAGCCAACAGGGAGTTAGCAATCAGCCCCAGCATTTT	CASSQQGVSNQPQHF
TRBJ2-3	many	TRBD2	TRBV2	TGTGCCAGCAGTGAAGCCCTAGCGGGGGGCACAGATACGCAGTATTTT	CASSEALAGGTDTQYF
TRBJ1-1	.	.	TRBV29-1	TGCAGCGCCCTGAGGGGGGGGACTGAAGCTTTCTTT	CSALRGGTEAFF
TRBJ2-1	many	TRBD2	TRBV5-1	TGCGCCAGCAGCTGGACTAGCGGATTCTACAATGAGCAGTTCTTC	CASSWTSGFYNEQFF
TRBJ2-3	.	TRBD2	TRBV11-2	TGTGCCAGCAGCTTGACTAGCGGGGTTGATACGCAGTATTTT	CASSLTSGVDTQYF
TRBJ2-1	.	.	TRBV19	TGTGCCAGTAGTACTGGACTTTTCGGGACTTTCAGCTCCTACAATGAGCAGTTCTTC	CASSTGLFGTFSSYNEQFF
TRBJ2-5	many	TRBD1	TRBV30	TGTGCCGCCGACAGGGAAGATGAGACCCAGTACTTC	CAADREDETQYF
TRBJ2-7	many	TRBD2	TRBV28	TGTGCCAGCAGTTTTGGGGCGGGAGGGCCCTCCTACGAGCAGTACTTC	CASSFGAGGPSYEQYF
TRBJ2-3	.	TRBD2	TRBV6-1	TGTGCCAGCAGCTACACAGCGGGAAGCAAACCTGGCACAGATACGCAGTATTTT	CASSYTAGSKPGTDTQYF
TRBJ1-2	few	.	TRBV29-1	TGCAGCGGTTATTCCCCAGGACGGGACTATGGCTACACCTTC	CSGYSPGRDYGYTF
TRBJ2-3	many	.	TRBV7-6	TGTGCCAGCAGCCTGCAATTCACAGATACGCAGTATTTT	CASSLQFTDTQYF
TRBJ2-1	few	.	TRBV2	TGTGCCAGCTGGGACACGGAGCAGTTCTTC	CASWDTEQFF
TRBJ2-1	.	TRBD1	TRBV2	TGTGCCAGCGGGACAGGAGCTCCGTTCTTC	CASGTGAPFF
TRBJ1-2	.	.	TRBV7-2	TGTGCCAGCAGTCAAGACAGGACCTATGGCTACACCTTC	CASSQDRTYGYTF
TRBJ1-2	.	.	TRBV6-1	TGTGCCAGCAGGAAATCCGGGACACATGGCTACACCTTC	CASRKSGTHGYTF
TRBJ1-2	.	.	TRBV6-5	TGTGCCAGCAGTTACTCGGCTCCCGACACTAACTATGGCTACACCTTC	CASSYSAPDTNYGYTF
TRBJ1-4	many	.	TRBV3-1	TGTGCCAGCAGCCAAGAGTCCACTAATGAAAAACTGTTTTTT	CASSQESTNEKLFF
TRBJ1-3	many	.	TRBV30	TGTGCCTGGATAGGCGGATTCTCTGGAAACACCATATATTTT	CAWIGGFSGNTIYF
TRBJ2-1	many	TRBD1	TRBV20-1	TGCAGTGCCACGACAGGGGACAATGAGCAGTTCTTC	CSATTGDNEQFF
TRBJ2-7	.	.	TRBV18	TGTGCCAGCTCACCACAGGGGCGCGGGTTGGGCGAGCAGTACTTC	CASSPQGRGLGEQYF
TRBJ1-1	many	.	TRBV18	TGTGCCAGCTCACCCTTATCCGCGAACACTGAAGCTTTCTTT	CASSPLSANTEAFF
TRBJ1-2	few	TRBD1	TRBV29-1	TGCGGCTCGGCGACAGGGGGCGACTATGGCTACACCTTC	CGSATGGDYGYTF
TRBJ1-5	few	.	TRBV27	TGTGCCAGCAGTTTCGCGGGGGGCAACCAGCCCCAGCATTTT	CASSFAGGNQPQHF